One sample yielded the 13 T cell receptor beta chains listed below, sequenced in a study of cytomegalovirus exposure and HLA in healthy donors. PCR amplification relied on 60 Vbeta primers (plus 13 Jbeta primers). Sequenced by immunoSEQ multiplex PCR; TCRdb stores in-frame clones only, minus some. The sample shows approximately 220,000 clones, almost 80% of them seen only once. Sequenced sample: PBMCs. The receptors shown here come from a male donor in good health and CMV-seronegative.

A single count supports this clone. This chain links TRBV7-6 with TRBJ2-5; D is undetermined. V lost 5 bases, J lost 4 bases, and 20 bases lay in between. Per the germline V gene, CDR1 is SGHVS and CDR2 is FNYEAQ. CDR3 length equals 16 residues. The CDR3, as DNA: TGTGCCAGCAGCCAACGAGATAGGAGCGCCCCAGAGACCCAGTACTTC. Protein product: CASSQRDRSAPETQYF.

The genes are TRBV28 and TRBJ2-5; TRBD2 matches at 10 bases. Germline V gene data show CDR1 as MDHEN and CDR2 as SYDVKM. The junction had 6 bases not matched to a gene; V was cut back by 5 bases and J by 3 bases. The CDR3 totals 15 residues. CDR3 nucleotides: TGTGCCAGCAGTCCCGGACTAGCGGATAAAGAGACCCAGTACTTC. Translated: CASSPGLADKETQYF. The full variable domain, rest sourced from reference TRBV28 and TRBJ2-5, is DVKVTQSSRYLVKRTGEKVFLECVQDMDHENMFWYRQDPGLGLRLIYFSYDVKMKEKGDIPEGYSVSREKKERFSLILESASTNQTSMYLCASSPGLADKETQYFGPGTRLLVL.

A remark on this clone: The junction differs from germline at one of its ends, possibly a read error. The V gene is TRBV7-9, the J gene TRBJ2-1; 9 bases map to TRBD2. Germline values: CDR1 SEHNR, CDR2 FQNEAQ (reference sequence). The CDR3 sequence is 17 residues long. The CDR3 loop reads CSSSFERTSETYNEQFF. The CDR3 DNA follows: TGTTCCAGCAGCTTTGAGCGGACTAGCGAGACTTACAATGAGCAGTTCTTC.

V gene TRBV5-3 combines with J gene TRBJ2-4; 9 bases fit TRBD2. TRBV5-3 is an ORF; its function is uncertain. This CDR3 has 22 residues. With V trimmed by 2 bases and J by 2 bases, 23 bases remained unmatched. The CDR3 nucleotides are TGTGCCAGAAGCTTAGATACTCTCGGACTAGCGATCGAGGCTTCGTCCAAAAACATTCAGTACTTC. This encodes CARSLDTLGLAIEASSKNIQYF.

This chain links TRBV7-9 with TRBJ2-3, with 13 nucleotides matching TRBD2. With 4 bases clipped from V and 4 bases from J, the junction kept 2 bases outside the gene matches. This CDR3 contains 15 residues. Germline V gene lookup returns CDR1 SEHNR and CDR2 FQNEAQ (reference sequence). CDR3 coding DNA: TGTGCCAGCAGCTCAACTAGCGGGGGGGCAGATACGCAGTATTTT. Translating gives CASSSTSGGADTQYF.

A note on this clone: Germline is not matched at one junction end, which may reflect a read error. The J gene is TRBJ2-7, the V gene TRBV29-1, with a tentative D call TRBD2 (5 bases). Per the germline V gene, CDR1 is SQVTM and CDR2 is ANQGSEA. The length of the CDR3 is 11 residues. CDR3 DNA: TGCAGCGTTGAAGATTTCGGGGTAACCCACTTC. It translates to CSVEDFGVTHF.

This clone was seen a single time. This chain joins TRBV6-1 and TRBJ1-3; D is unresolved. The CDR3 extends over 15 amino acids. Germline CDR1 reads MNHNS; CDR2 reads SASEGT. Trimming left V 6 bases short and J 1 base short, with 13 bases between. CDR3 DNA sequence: TGTGCCAGCAGCCGGGTCAGCCGATCTGGAAACACCATATATTTT. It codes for CASSRVSRSGNTIYF.

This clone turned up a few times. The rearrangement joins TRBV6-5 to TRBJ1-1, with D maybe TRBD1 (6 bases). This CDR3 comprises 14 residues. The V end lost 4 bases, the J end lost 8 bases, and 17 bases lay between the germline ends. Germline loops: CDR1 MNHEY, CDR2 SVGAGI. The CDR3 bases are TGTGCCAGCAGTTTAGGGGGTCCCCCGATGGAAGCTTTCTTT. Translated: CASSLGGPPMEAFF.

CDR3 in amino acids: CASSLSTGLETQYF. The CDR3 bases are TGTGCCAGCAGCTTATCCACAGGGTTGGAGACCCAGTACTTC. The rearrangement uses TRBV7-2 and TRBJ2-5, with a tentative D call TRBD1 (6 bases). Germline lookup yields CDR1 SGHTA and CDR2 FQGNSA. Between the trimmed V and J ends, which lost 2 bases and 5 bases, there was a span of 12 bases. This CDR3 comprises 14 residues.

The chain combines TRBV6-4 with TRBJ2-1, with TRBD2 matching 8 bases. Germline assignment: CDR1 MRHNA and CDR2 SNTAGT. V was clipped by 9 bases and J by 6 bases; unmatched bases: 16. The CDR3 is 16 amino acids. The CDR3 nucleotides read TGTGCCAGGCCCGGGACTAGTTCCTCTAGGAGCAATGAGCAGTTCTTC. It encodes CARPGTSSSRSNEQFF.

This CDR3 is CASSPLAAEQYF. The CDR3 region has the DNA TGTGCCAGCTCACCCCTAGCAGCCGAGCAGTACTTC. The chain recombines TRBV18 with TRBJ2-7, with D possibly being TRBD2 (5 bases). The CDR3 is 12 residues long. V dropped 3 bases and J dropped 6 bases, with 9 bases sitting between them. The germline V gene has CDR1 KGHSH and CDR2 LQKENI.

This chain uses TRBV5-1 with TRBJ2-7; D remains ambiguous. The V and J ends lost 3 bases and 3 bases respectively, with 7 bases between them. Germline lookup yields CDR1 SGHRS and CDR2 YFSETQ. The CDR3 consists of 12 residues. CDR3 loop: CASSSGYYEQYF. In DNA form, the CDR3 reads TGCGCCAGCAGCTCGGGTTACTACGAGCAGTACTTC.

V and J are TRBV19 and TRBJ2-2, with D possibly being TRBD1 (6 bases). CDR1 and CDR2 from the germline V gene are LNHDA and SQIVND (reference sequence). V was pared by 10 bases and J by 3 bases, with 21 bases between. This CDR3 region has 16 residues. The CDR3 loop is CAISSHRVGHTGELFF. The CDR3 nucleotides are TGTGCCATTTCCTCGCACAGGGTTGGGCACACCGGGGAGCTGTTTTTT.